These T cell receptor beta chains were read from a single sample in a study of T cells in Graves' hyperthyroidism and ophthalmopathy. One entry per CDR3 protein results from TCRdb running MiXCR on the multiplex PCR reads. Found here are 300,000 to 450,000 distinct CDR3 sequences, 14% to 15% of them singletons; the top ten hold about 31%. Sequencing input: blood. The receptor source for this set is a woman aged 25 to 39 with Graves' hyperthyroidism. Both conserved end residues are part of each CDR3. Fields, in order: clone size, J gene, V gene, D gene, CDR3 protein, CDR3 DNA. The D gene is left open where the match is weak. A row's size may be missing; if present it is once, few, many or a size class.

few | TRBJ2-5 | TRBV5-1 | TRBD1 | CASSQGQGGIQETQYF | TGCGCCAGCAGCCAAGGACAGGGGGGCATCCAAGAGACCCAGTACTTC
- | TRBJ2-7 | TRBV19 | - | CASRPHQGQGMYEQCF | TGTGCCAGTAGGCCTCACCAAGGACAAGGGATGTACGAGCAGTGCTTC
few | TRBJ2-3 | TRBV5-4 | TRBD1 | CASSLVTGPHTDTQYF | TGTGCCAGCAGCTTGGTGACAGGGCCCCACACAGATACGCAGTATTTT
- | TRBJ2-2 | TRBV7-9 | TRBD1 | CASSLHTGVNTGELFF | TGTGCCAGCAGCCTACACACAGGGGTGAACACCGGGGAGCTGTTTTTT
many | TRBJ2-7 | TRBV6-5 | TRBD2 | CASSYSTSGAYEQYF | TGTGCCAGCAGTTACTCTACTAGCGGAGCCTACGAGCAGTACTTC
many | TRBJ2-1 | TRBV2 | - | CASTRGVAYEQFF | TGTGCCAGCACCAGGGGGGTAGCTTACGAGCAGTTCTTC
- | TRBJ2-2 | TRBV7-2 | - | CASSPGRVNTGELFF | TGTGCCAGCAGCCCCGGGCGGGTGAACACCGGGGAGCTGTTTTTT
many | TRBJ2-7 | TRBV30 | TRBD2 | CAWRMSGSPEQYF | TGTGCCTGGAGAATGAGCGGGAGCCCCGAGCAGTACTTC
many | TRBJ2-2 | TRBV3-1 | - | CASSQTSLNTGELFF | TGTGCCAGCAGCCAGACCTCCCTGAACACCGGGGAGCTGTTTTTT
few | TRBJ1-2 | TRBV27 | - | CASSLALASVLTF | TGTGCCAGCAGTTTAGCCTTGGCTTCGGTATTGACCTTC
few | TRBJ2-2 | TRBV10-3 | TRBD2 | CATGAGGTTGELFF | TGTGCCACCGGGGCGGGGGGTACCACCGGGGAGCTGTTTTTT
- | TRBJ1-2 | TRBV30 | TRBD1 | CAWSGGYGYTF | TGTGCCTGGTCAGGGGGGTATGGCTACACCTTC
many | TRBJ2-7 | TRBV28 | - | CASSVGEAYEQYF | TGTGCCAGCAGCGTGGGAGAAGCCTACGAGCAGTACTTC
few | TRBJ1-2 | TRBV11-2 | TRBD1 | CASSETDRGIYGYTF | TGTGCCAGCAGCGAGACGGACAGGGGGATCTATGGCTACACCTTC
many | TRBJ1-1 | TRBV5-1 | - | CASSLAIGDANTEAFF | TGCGCCAGCAGCTTGGCCATAGGGGACGCCAACACTGAAGCTTTCTTT
many | TRBJ1-2 | TRBV30 | - | CAWGKATGNYGYTF | TGTGCCTGGGGAAAGGCGACGGGCAATTATGGCTACACCTTC
many | TRBJ2-2 | TRBV2 | - | CASLPDSNTGELFF | TGTGCCAGCCTCCCGGACAGCAACACCGGGGAGCTGTTTTTT
many | TRBJ1-1 | TRBV15 | - | CATSREVGPEAFF | TGTGCCACCAGCAGAGAGGTAGGCCCAGAAGCTTTCTTT
- | TRBJ2-7 | TRBV28 | - | CASSSGGIVHEQYF | TGTGCCAGCAGTTCGGGGGGCATTGTCCACGAGCAGTACTTC
few | TRBJ2-5 | TRBV4-1 | - | CASSQADRSLGDGETQYF | TGCGCCAGCAGCCAGGCTGACAGGTCTTTGGGAGATGGAGAGACCCAGTACTTC
many | TRBJ2-3 | TRBV30 | - | CAWSPGHTDTQYF | TGTGCCTGGAGTCCGGGTCACACAGATACGCAGTATTTT
few | TRBJ2-1 | TRBV7-2 | TRBD2 | CASSLDHSLAGAYNEQFF | TGTGCCAGCAGCTTAGACCACTCGCTAGCGGGGGCTTACAATGAGCAGTTCTTC
few | TRBJ2-7 | TRBV7-9 | TRBD2 | CASSPRRAGRESYEQYF | TGTGCCAGCAGCCCCCGCAGAGCAGGGAGGGAATCCTACGAGCAGTACTTC
many | TRBJ1-1 | TRBV11-2 | - | CASSLGRTVNTEAFF | TGTGCCAGCAGCTTAGGGCGGACAGTGAACACTGAAGCTTTCTTT
few | TRBJ1-3 | TRBV7-2 | - | CASSTLGGAGNTIYF | TGTGCCAGCAGCACACTTGGGGGTGCCGGAAACACCATATATTTT
few | TRBJ1-1 | TRBV5-1 | - | CASSSPGHNTEAFF | TGCGCCAGCAGCTCCCCGGGACACAACACTGAAGCTTTCTTT
- | TRBJ2-1 | TRBV7-6 | TRBD2 | CASSLVGGGSYNEQFF | TGTGCCAGCAGCTTAGTTGGCGGGGGCTCCTACAATGAGCAGTTCTTC
few | TRBJ1-1 | TRBV5-1 | - | CASSLSYGSGNTEAFF | TGCGCCAGCAGCTTGAGTTATGGCAGCGGAAACACTGAAGCTTTCTTT
- | TRBJ2-7 | TRBV24-1 | TRBD1 | CATGDFKGQGAIEQYF | TGTGCCACCGGTGATTTCAAGGGACAGGGGGCGATCGAGCAGTACTTC
few | TRBJ1-3 | TRBV14 | TRBD1 | CASSPTGAGNTIYF | TGTGCCAGCAGCCCCACAGGGGCTGGAAACACCATATATTTT
few | TRBJ2-2 | TRBV5-1 | TRBD1 | CASSQDRTNTGELFF | TGCGCCAGCAGCCAGGACAGGACTAACACCGGGGAGCTGTTTTTT
many | TRBJ2-3 | TRBV28 | TRBD2 | CAGLRSTSGIARTDTQYF | TGTGCCGGCCTCCGATCGACTAGCGGGATAGCCCGCACAGATACGCAGTATTTT
many | TRBJ2-1 | TRBV28 | TRBD2 | CASSKTSGVSSYNEQFF | TGTGCCAGCAGCAAAACTAGCGGGGTAAGCTCCTACAATGAGCAGTTCTTC
- | TRBJ1-2 | TRBV10-3 | TRBD1 | CAIRAGQGEGYTF | TGTGCCATCAGGGCGGGACAGGGGGAAGGCTACACCTTC
many | TRBJ1-5 | TRBV28 | - | CASSRYQPQHF | TGTGCCAGCAGCCGATATCAGCCCCAGCATTTT
many | TRBJ2-1 | TRBV20-1 | - | CSAPESYNEQFF | TGCAGTGCTCCTGAATCCTACAATGAGCAGTTCTTC
many | TRBJ1-4 | TRBV28 | - | CATYLNEKLFF | TGTGCCACCTATCTGAATGAAAAACTGTTTTTT
many | TRBJ2-7 | TRBV5-4 | - | CASSLEGLWDEQYF | TGTGCCAGCAGCCTGGAGGGCCTCTGGGACGAGCAGTACTTC
few | TRBJ2-1 | TRBV3-1 | - | CASSVADNEQFF | TGTGCCAGCAGCGTCGCGGACAATGAGCAGTTCTTC
many | TRBJ2-7 | TRBV29-1 | TRBD2 | CSVLGREGRYEQYF | TGCAGCGTCCTTGGGCGGGAGGGCCGATACGAGCAGTACTTC
- | TRBJ2-3 | TRBV13 | TRBD2 | CASSSGTSGRGTQYF | TGTGCCAGCAGCTCCGGGACTAGCGGGAGGGGTACGCAGTATTTT
- | TRBJ2-4 | TRBV2 | TRBD1 | CASSIKTGTNIQYF | TGTGCCAGCAGTATTAAGACAGGGACAAACATTCAGTACTTC